This T cell receptor beta chain was captured by sequencing in a study of technical replicates of blood from several donors. Germline V gene sequence: CDR1 KGHSH, CDR2 LQKENI. CDR3 length equals 16 residues. V shed 4 bases and J 1 base; nucleotides not matched to a gene: 6. Measured with immunoSEQ multiplex PCR; TCRdb has only the in-frame clones, and not every one. The profile covers about 56,000 clones, with 90% to 95% appearing a single time and roughly 4.2% taken by the ten largest. The genes are TRBV18 and TRBJ2-3, with 9 nucleotides matching TRBD2. Specimen: PBMCs. This receptor was obtained from a human donor in good health. Some clones in this sample may be carry-over from other donors' samples. The CDR3 region is CASSQAGGSRTDTQYF. The CDR3 DNA follows: TGTGCCAGCTCACAAGCGGGGGGCTCGCGCACAGATACGCAGTATTTT. Complete variable domain (other parts from reference TRBV18 and TRBJ2-3): NAGVMQNPRHLVRRRGQEARLRCSPMKGHSHVYWYRQLPEEGLKFMVYLQKENIIDESGMPKERFSAEFPKEGPSILRIQQVVRGDSAAYFCASSQAGGSRTDTQYFGPGTRLTVL.